This T cell receptor (beta chain) emerged from a study of radiotherapy plus CTLA-4 blockade in lung cancer. The wider study: Patients showed objective responses in 15% to 20% of cases, and disease control was achieved by roughly 30%. Whole-study findings and limits: In blood, early T cell clone dynamics reportedly predicted response best, together with interferon-beta.

Sequencing used immunoSEQ multiplex PCR; TCRdb keeps in-frame clones, though not all of them. The sample has about 80,000 clones, over 70% seen once; the top ten hold over 20%. About this clone itself: Antigen specificity is unknown.

Focal radiation was given together with CTLA-4 blockade (ipilimumab) to patients with chemo-refractory metastatic non-small-cell lung cancer. The CDR3 has 14 residues. Germline V gene sequence: CDR1 SGHAT, CDR2 FQNNGV. V lost 4 bases to trimming and J lost 4 bases, with 11 bases between them. The clonotype originates from a human donor with non-small cell lung cancer whose response to radiotherapy plus ipilimumab could not be evaluated. Some clones in this sample may be carry-over from other donors' samples. The sample consisted of peripheral blood, taken from a patient treated with radiotherapy plus ipilimumab. The chain couples TRBV11-2 to TRBJ1-3; no clear D. The chain's CDR3 is CASSSPGRGNTIYF. The CDR3 DNA follows: TGTGCCAGCAGCTCCCCCGGGAGAGGAAACACCATATATTTT.